Listed here are 3 T cell receptor beta chains from one sample, sequenced in a study of metastatic and nonmetastatic thyroid tumors. Through MiXCR, TCRdb re-clonotyped the PCR reads. The table has 32,000 or so clones, about a sixth seen once. The entire patient cohort was treatment-naive prior to thyroid surgery. Source material: blood. These receptors were taken from a male donor with papillary thyroid cancer or a benign thyroid nodule (not recorded which). Some clones in this sample may be carry-over from other donors' samples.

This clone was counted ten times or more. The chain carries TRBV7-9 and TRBJ2-5; 13 bases align to TRBD2. The germline gives CDR1 SEHNR, CDR2 FQNEAQ (reference sequence). This CDR3 region has 17 residues. V gave up 4 bases and J gave up 1 base; unmatched junction bases: 6. The CDR3 spells CASSSGTSGTLQETQYF. DNA of the CDR3: TGTGCCAGCAGCTCCGGGACTAGCGGGACACTCCAAGAGACCCAGTACTTC.

This clone was seen ten or more times. The J gene is TRBJ1-5, the V gene TRBV6-4, with 9 bases identical to TRBD1. The ends lost 3 bases at V and 4 bases at J; junction bases unmatched: 1. The CDR3 is 14 residues long. The V gene's germline CDR1 is MRHNA and CDR2 SNTAGT. In nucleotides, the CDR3 is TGTGCCAGCAGTGAGGGGACAGGGAATCAGCCCCAGCATTTT. Protein sequence: CASSEGTGNQPQHF.

The CDR3 nucleotides read TGCGCCAGCAGCTACCGGGACAGGGATAATTCACCCCTCCACTTT. The encoded protein is CASSYRDRDNSPLHF. The gene calls are TRBV5-1 and TRBJ1-6; 9 nucleotides match TRBD1. CDR3 length: 15 amino acids. Germline V gene lookup returns CDR1 SGHRS and CDR2 YFSETQ. V lost 3 bases to trimming and J lost 5 bases; unmatched junction nucleotides: 3.